The subject of this entry is one T cell receptor beta chain. Random hexamers served to reverse transcribe roughly 0.45 to 1 ug RNA. TCRdb analysed the immunoSEQ multiplex PCR reads with MiXCR anew, one entry per CDR3 protein. The profile shows roughly 160,000 distinct CDR3 sequences, around 94% of them singletons. This record comes from a study of CD8 T cells in Susac syndrome. The sample taken for sequencing was CD4+ T cells from PBMCs. The clonotype originates from a human donor in good health.

CDR3 DNA: TGTGCCAGCAGCTTAGCAGCGACGGAGACCCAGTACTTC. Amino acid sequence: CASSLAATETQYF. The chain is built from TRBV7-9 and TRBJ2-5; D is undetermined. Trimming removed 0 bases from V and 5 bases from J, with 7 bases in between. Germline V gene sequence: CDR1 SEHNR, CDR2 FQNEAQ (reference sequence). The CDR3 contains 13 residues. The whole variable domain, filled in from reference TRBV7-9 and TRBJ2-5, reads DTGVSQNPRHKITKRGQNVTFRCDPISEHNRLYWYRQTLGQGPEFLTYFQNEAQLEKSRLLSDRFSAERPKGSFSTLEIQRTEQGDSAMYLCASSLAATETQYFGPGTRLLVL.